Listed below are T cell receptor beta chains from one sample, sequenced in a study of shared clonotypes between healthy human individuals. Generated by immunoSEQ multiplex PCR, the TCRdb table keeps only in-frame clones and is missing some. The sample shows around 2.5 million clones, under 95% of them seen only once. Sequencing input: naive CD4+ T cells from PBMCs. These receptors were collected from a man younger than 35 in good health. Some clones in this sample may be carry-over from other donors' samples. Each CDR3 is given with its conserved first and last residue. D genes are given only for firm matches. Part of the rows lack a size; the others show once, few, many or a class for expanded clones.

clone size	V gene	J gene	D gene	CDR3 DNA	CDR3 protein
once	TRBV28	TRBJ1-2	TRBD1	TGTGCCAGCAGTTTAGCGGACAGGGATAACTATGGCTACACCTTC	CASSLADRDNYGYTF
.	TRBV30	TRBJ1-3	TRBD1	TGTGCCTGGAGAGAACAGGGGGCTGGAAACACCATATATTTT	CAWREQGAGNTIYF
.	TRBV25-1	TRBJ1-2	.	TGTGCCAGCAGAGCCACAGGAGACTATGGCTACACCTTC	CASRATGDYGYTF
.	TRBV18	TRBJ2-7	TRBD2	TGTGCCAGCTCACCTCCCACTAGCGGGAGGGTAGGGCTCGAGCAGTACTTC	CASSPPTSGRVGLEQYF
once	TRBV28	TRBJ2-2	TRBD2	TGTGCCAGCAGTTCTCTTGCGGGAGGAACCGGGGAGCTGTTTTTT	CASSSLAGGTGELFF
.	TRBV7-9	TRBJ2-5	.	TGTGCCATCAGGATGGGGGAAGAGACCCAGTACTTC	CAIRMGEETQYF
.	TRBV28	TRBJ2-2	.	TGTGCCAGCAGTTTATTCGGCCAGAGACCCGGGGAGCTGTTTTTT	CASSLFGQRPGELFF
once	TRBV7-2	TRBJ2-7	TRBD2	TGTGCCAGCAGCTTAGACGGCCTAGCGGGAGCCCTCGAGCAGTACTTC	CASSLDGLAGALEQYF
.	TRBV7-3	TRBJ2-2	.	TGTGCCAGCAGCTTTGGGTACACCGGGGAGCTGTTTTTT	CASSFGYTGELFF
.	TRBV15	TRBJ2-5	.	TGTGCCACCAGCAGACGTGGGGCAGGGCCAGAGACCCAGTACTTC	CATSRRGAGPETQYF
.	TRBV6-5	TRBJ2-7	TRBD2	TGTGCCAGCAGTTACTCGCCTAGCGGGAGCGCCTACGAGCAGTACTTC	CASSYSPSGSAYEQYF
.	TRBV7-3	TRBJ2-5	.	TGTGCCAGCAGCTTTACAGAGGGTGGGGACCAGTACTTC	CASSFTEGGDQYF
.	TRBV4-2	TRBJ1-4	.	TGTGCCAGCAGCCGGGGGGGCGGTGTTAATGAAAAACTGTTTTTT	CASSRGGGVNEKLFF
.	TRBV5-8	TRBJ1-2	TRBD1	TGTGCCAGCAGCCTAGGACAGGTTTATGGCTACACCTTC	CASSLGQVYGYTF
.	TRBV4-1	TRBJ2-1	TRBD2	TGCGCCAGCAGCCGGACTGTTTCGGGACTAGTTCTAGATGAGCAGTTCTTC	CASSRTVSGLVLDEQFF
.	TRBV6-1	TRBJ1-2	TRBD1	TGTGCCAGCAGTGGAGAAGGGGGCGAGGATGGCTACACCTTC	CASSGEGGEDGYTF
.	TRBV5-1	TRBJ2-1	TRBD2	TGCGCCAGCAGCCCTGTACTAGCGGGAGCCCCCAGTGAGCAGTTCTTC	CASSPVLAGAPSEQFF
.	TRBV6-5	TRBJ2-7	TRBD2	TGTGCCAGCAAGGGGCGGGGAAGCGGGGACGAGCAGTACTTC	CASKGRGSGDEQYF
.	TRBV30	TRBJ2-1	TRBD1	TGTGCCTGGGCCCGGGACAGGGGATACAATGAGCAGTTCTTC	CAWARDRGYNEQFF
.	TRBV5-1	TRBJ1-1	.	TGCGCCAGCAGCTTGGTAACAGTGATGAACACTGAAGCTTTCTTT	CASSLVTVMNTEAFF
.	TRBV19	TRBJ1-3	.	TGTGCCAGTAGTATGTCCAGGGCGGTTGGAAACACCATATATTTT	CASSMSRAVGNTIYF
.	TRBV4-1	TRBJ2-4	TRBD2	TGCGCCAGCAGCCACGGACTAGCGGGAGACCCAGTAGCCAAAAACATTCAGTACTTC	CASSHGLAGDPVAKNIQYF
.	TRBV2	TRBJ2-6	.	TGTGCCGGACTTGGTGGGGCCAACGTCCTGACTTTC	CAGLGGANVLTF
.	TRBV9	TRBJ1-4	.	TGTGCCAGCAGCGTTACAGGAGCAACTAATGAAAAACTGTTTTTT	CASSVTGATNEKLFF
.	TRBV7-3	TRBJ2-7	.	TGTGCCAGCAGCCCCGCCGGGGCAGGCTACGAGCAGTACTTC	CASSPAGAGYEQYF
.	TRBV27	TRBJ2-7	TRBD2	TGTGCCAGCGCCGGTGGACTAGGGTCCTACGAGCAGTACTTC	CASAGGLGSYEQYF
.	TRBV5-1	TRBJ2-5	.	TGCGCCAGCAGCTTCGGTCCGGCCGAACGGGAGACCCAGTACTTC	CASSFGPAERETQYF
.	TRBV6-1	TRBJ2-1	.	TGTGCCAGCAGTGAAGCTCAGTGGACCTACAATGAGCAGTTCTTC	CASSEAQWTYNEQFF
.	TRBV6-1	TRBJ2-6	TRBD1	TGTGCCAGCAGTGAAGTTAAGGGCAGGGGGCCCCTTAGCTCTGGGGCCAACGTCCTGACTTTC	CASSEVKGRGPLSSGANVLTF
.	TRBV5-1	TRBJ2-5	TRBD1	TGCGCCAGCAGCTCTGTCCGGGACAGGGGGCGGGAGACCCAGTACTTC	CASSSVRDRGRETQYF
.	TRBV5-1	TRBJ2-3	TRBD2	TGCGCCAGCAGCCTGGGGGGAGGGCCCGGCACAGATACGCAGTATTTT	CASSLGGGPGTDTQYF
.	TRBV9	TRBJ1-3	TRBD1	TGTGCCAGCGGCTTGGGACAGGAGGACACCATATATTTT	CASGLGQEDTIYF
.	TRBV7-6	TRBJ2-1	TRBD2	TGTGCCAGCAGCTCAAGACTAGCGGAGTCCTACAATGAGCAGTTCTTC	CASSSRLAESYNEQFF
.	TRBV11-2	TRBJ1-3	.	TGTGCCAGCAGCTTACCTCTTGGAAACACCATATATTTT	CASSLPLGNTIYF
.	TRBV18	TRBJ1-3	TRBD1	TGTGCCAGCTCACGCGATACCGGGACAGCGTACTCTGGAAACACCATATATTTT	CASSRDTGTAYSGNTIYF
.	TRBV9	TRBJ2-7	TRBD2	TGTGCCAGCAGCGTAAGGGCGGGAGGGCACGAGCAGTACTTC	CASSVRAGGHEQYF
.	TRBV5-1	TRBJ1-1	.	TGCGCCAGCAGCCCCGGGCGGGACACTGAAGCTTTCTTT	CASSPGRDTEAFF
.	TRBV7-8	TRBJ1-2	TRBD1	TGTGCCAGCAGTTTGGACAGGGGATATGGCTACACCTTC	CASSLDRGYGYTF
.	TRBV5-1	TRBJ2-6	.	TGCGCCAGCAGCTTCTTCTCTGGGGCCAACGTCCTGACTTTC	CASSFFSGANVLTF
.	TRBV5-1	TRBJ2-2	.	TGCGCCAGCAGCCCTGGGACGGCGAACACCGGGGAGCTGTTTTTT	CASSPGTANTGELFF
.	TRBV2	TRBJ2-2	.	TGTGCCAGCAGGGCCCCGAGAGCCGGGGAGCTGTTTTTT	CASRAPRAGELFF
.	TRBV18	TRBJ2-1	.	TGTGCCAGCTCACCACCTTCGACAGGCGGCAATGAGCAGTTCTTC	CASSPPSTGGNEQFF
.	TRBV5-4	TRBJ2-1	TRBD2	TGTGCCAGCAGCTCACCGGGACTAGCGGGAGGGAGCTCCTACAATGAGCAGTTCTTC	CASSSPGLAGGSSYNEQFF
.	TRBV7-8	TRBJ1-5	.	TGTGCCAGCAGCCCTTCGACCTGGGGCAATCAGCCCCAGCATTTT	CASSPSTWGNQPQHF
.	TRBV19	TRBJ1-4	.	TGTGCCAGTAGTATCAGCAGGGCCGGTGAAAAACTGTTTTTT	CASSISRAGEKLFF
.	TRBV7-9	TRBJ2-7	TRBD1	TGTGCCAGCAGCCCGGGGGGACAGGGCGCCTACGAGCAGTACTTC	CASSPGGQGAYEQYF
.	TRBV7-2	TRBJ1-2	.	TGTGCCAGCAGCTTAGTGGGGGTTGGCTACACCTTC	CASSLVGVGYTF
.	TRBV13	TRBJ1-1	TRBD1	TGTGCCAGCAGCTTCCCGGGGAAAGGAGCAGGGGGTGAAGCTTTCTTT	CASSFPGKGAGGEAFF
.	TRBV7-6	TRBJ2-7	TRBD1	TGTGCCAGCAGCATAAGGGACAGCCAAAGCTCCTACGAGCAGTACTTC	CASSIRDSQSSYEQYF
.	TRBV7-2	TRBJ2-7	.	TGTGCCAGCAGCCAAGACAGGAACCCCTCCTACGAGCAGTACTTC	CASSQDRNPSYEQYF
.	TRBV15	TRBJ2-7	.	TGTGCCACCAGCAGAGGGGGGTTACCGTACGAGCAGTACTTC	CATSRGGLPYEQYF
once	TRBV5-1	TRBJ1-2	.	TGCGCCAGCAGCTTGGCTCCAGGGACTAACTATGGCTACACCTTC	CASSLAPGTNYGYTF
.	TRBV18	TRBJ2-2	.	TGTGCCAGCTCACTCAGGGCCCTTGAGCCCCCGAACACCGGGGAGCTGTTTTTT	CASSLRALEPPNTGELFF
.	TRBV19	TRBJ2-1	.	TGTGCCAGTAGTATCTCCCCCAATTCCTACAATGAGCAGTTCTTC	CASSISPNSYNEQFF
.	TRBV28	TRBJ1-5	.	TGTGCCAGCAGTTTTTTAGATTTTTATAATCAGCCCCAGCATTTT	CASSFLDFYNQPQHF
.	TRBV11-2	TRBJ2-3	.	TGTGCCAGCTCCCGTGGTGTAACAGATACGCAGTATTTT	CASSRGVTDTQYF
.	TRBV7-9	TRBJ1-5	.	TGTGCCAGCAGCTTAGGGGGCCCAAATCAGCCCCAGCATTTT	CASSLGGPNQPQHF
.	TRBV7-2	TRBJ2-7	.	TGTGCCAGCAGCCGCAGTGGGGAGAGGGGCGAGCAGTACTTC	CASSRSGERGEQYF
.	TRBV4-1	TRBJ1-4	TRBD1	TGCGCCAGCAGCCACCGACAGGGGGGCCTGAATGAAAAACTGTTTTTT	CASSHRQGGLNEKLFF
.	TRBV5-1	TRBJ1-2	.	TGCGCCAGCGCACTGGGGGACACCCTCAAGGTTGCTGGCTACACCTTC	CASALGDTLKVAGYTF